Given below is one T cell receptor beta chain in context. No cognate antigen has been identified for it. Per-base quality was not reported, and no clone a single base away is much larger than it. The treatment or condition label, read with the paper, signifies: live attenuated yellow fever vaccine strain. A standard Ficoll-Paque protocol was used to isolate PBMCs from peripheral blood. CD4 and CD8 T-cell fractions were isolated with Dynabeads CD4 and CD8 positive selection kits. TriZol was used to extract RNA from bulk PBMCs, CD4 and CD8 fractions, and dextramer-positive and dextramer-negative fractions. The data originate from a study of T cells after yellow fever vaccination (dated by TCRdb to the late 2010s). Broadly, across the study: The SMART-Seq v4 Ultra Low Input RNA kit was used to prepare libraries from fractions with low cell numbers. To follow T-cell clones before and after both primary and booster YFV17D yellow fever vaccination, bulk TCR alpha and beta repertoires underwent longitudinal sequencing. Two healthy male donors, one aged 18 to 29 and one aged 30 to 40 years, made up the cohort. Blood samples were taken at several timepoints before and after primary and secondary immunization, and bulk PBMC replicates and cell subsets were isolated. The investigation overall reported the following: Computational filtering was needed because FACS-sorted repertoires could contain abundant contaminating clonotypes from the bulk population. Compared with the primary T-cell response, the secondary T-cell response was faster but weaker, reaching its peak on day 5 rather than on day 15. After the booster, most of the clones that had expanded following primary vaccination were detected again (just under 97% of CD4 and roughly 90% of CD8), which suggests that memory was broadly maintained. A small fraction of clonotypes appeared in both the CD4 and CD8 compartments, likely as a result of convergent recombination. Because the study included only a couple of donors, the extent to which the findings can be generalized is limited.

These reads were obtained on an Illumina NovaSeq 6000. TCR cDNA was made using 5'RACE template switching, a step that added a universal primer site and unique molecular identifiers. Priming for cDNA synthesis came from both the TCR alpha and TCR beta constant segments. Libraries were amplified in two PCR steps, with sample barcodes and sequencing adapters added in the second step. Libraries were sequenced on Illumina HiSeq 2500 (2x100 bp) or NovaSeq (2x150 bp). Concerning the study's data processing: Reads were demultiplexed and collapsed into UMI consensus sequences with MIGEC, and V(D)J alignment was performed with MiXCR. Vaccine-responding clonotypes were identified with edgeR using replicate PBMC samples, with FDR below 0.01 and a log2 fold change above 5 up to day 15 being required. Each bulk clonotype was labeled CD4 or CD8 based on which sequenced repertoire, CD4 or CD8, contained the clonotype at higher abundance. TCRdb's own reprocessing of the public reads used fastp at Q25 and MiXCR and kept productive beta chains. Rows are unified per CDR3 protein, each entry keeping the most common DNA and genes. TCRdb assigned the V and J calls; the authors' analysis was not used. This sample gives some 340,000 distinct CDR3 sequences in total; about 11% of them show up just once. The ten top clones hold about 3% of the sample.

From cysteine to phenylalanine, the CDR3 is 14 amino acids long. Only the CDR3 DNA is retained, 42 bases long and in frame from the first base. The junction carries 15 bases between V and J, which are trimmed by 8 bases and 5 bases respectively. The V and J segments used are TRBV12-3 or TRBV12-4 and TRBJ1-4; the D gene is not confidently resolved. The sample in question was CD4+ T cells sorted from PBMCs, obtained 45 days after the yellow fever booster vaccination. This TCR was recovered from a man in his late teens or twenties who received the YFV17D yellow fever vaccine. The CDR3 region has the sequence CASGPGRRNEKLFF. In nucleotide form, the sequence is TGTGCCAGCGGACCGGGCAGAAGGAATGAAAAACTGTTTTTT.